One and the same sample provided the 32 T cell receptor beta chains below, sequenced in a study of post-analysis software for immune sequencing data. The study, taken as a whole, reports: Five TRBV segments appeared more often in patients than in controls, and TRBV5-6, TRBV5-1 and TRBV20-1 were among these.

Their recognized antigens are unknown. Prepared TCR beta cDNA libraries contained unique molecular identifiers. MiXCR, applied by TCRdb to the PCR reads, yields one record per CDR3 protein. The repertoire consists of about 260,000 distinct CDR3 sequences, with less than 40% occurring once and the leading ten covering less than 6%. Sequencing input: blood. Receptor source: a girl between 5 and 17 years old with multiple sclerosis.

Comments on this clonotype: The junction shows a germline mismatch at one end, possibly a read error. The rearrangement links TRBV5-1 to TRBJ1-4, with D possibly TRBD1 on 6 matching bases. Germline V gene data show CDR1 as SGHRS and CDR2 as YFSETQ. The CDR3 loop spans 14 amino acids. CDR3 sequence: CARSLDSVNEKLFF. CDR3 coding DNA: TGCGCCCGCAGTCTGGACAGCGTTAATGAAAAACTGTTTTTT.

This clonotype was recorded a few times. The chain uses TRBV5-5 and TRBJ2-5, with 8 bases aligning to TRBD1. Germline V gene lookup returns CDR1 SGHKS and CDR2 YYEKEE (reference sequence). After removal of 0 bases from V and 11 bases from J, the junction contained 12 bases not matched to a gene. This CDR3 is 15 amino acids long. The CDR3 is CASSLVGQAYNEQYF. In DNA, the CDR3 is TGTGCCAGCAGCTTGGTGGGACAGGCTTACAATGAGCAGTACTTC.

This chain connects TRBV18 to TRBJ2-1; 12 nucleotides align to TRBD2. The CDR3 covers 17 residues. Germline CDR1 KGHSH, CDR2 LQKENI. V dropped 2 bases and J dropped 2; count of bases not matched to a gene: 4. The chain's CDR3 is CASSPRTSGNTYNEQFF. The DNA for the CDR3 is TGTGCCAGCTCACCAAGGACTAGCGGGAACACCTACAATGAGCAGTTCTTC.

This chain joins TRBV3-1 and TRBJ1-1; D gene uncertain. V shed 1 base and J shed 5 bases, with 8 bases lying between them. CDR1 LGHDT and CDR2 YNNKEL come from the germline V gene (reference sequence). The CDR3 runs 13 residues. CDR3 sequence: CASSQGTGTEAFF. CDR3 in DNA: TGTGCCAGCAGCCAAGGCACGGGGACTGAAGCTTTCTTT.

This clonotype was seen more than once but under ten times. V is TRBV27 and J is TRBJ1-1, with TRBD1 matching 7 bases. The CDR3 is 12 residues long. The ends lost 6 bases at V and 9 bases at J; junction bases unmatched: 7. CDR1 is MNHEY, CDR2 SMNVEV, per germline (reference sequence). The CDR3 DNA reads TGTGCCAGCAGCGGGACAGCCTATAAAGCTTTCTTT. It codes for CASSGTAYKAFF.

The chain joins TRBV15 to TRBJ1-2, with a tentative D call TRBD1 (5 bases). Germline V gene lookup returns CDR1 LNHNV and CDR2 YYDKDF (reference sequence). The CDR3 contains 14 residues. The germline V and J ends were trimmed by 0 bases and 5 bases, with 10 bases remaining between them. The CDR3 loop is CATSRDITGYGYTF. As DNA, the CDR3 is TGTGCCACCAGCAGAGATATTACAGGATATGGCTACACCTTC.

This clonotype was detected many times. The chain employs TRBV5-1 and TRBJ1-1, with D perhaps matching TRBD1 (5 bases). The CDR3 runs 15 residues. Trimming stripped 0 bases from V and 0 bases from J, with 9 bases between. CDR1 is SGHRS, CDR2 YFSETQ, per germline. The CDR3 DNA sequence: TGCGCCAGCAGCTTGGCAGGGACCTTGAACACTGAAGCTTTCTTT. Protein sequence: CASSLAGTLNTEAFF.

Details on this clonotype: A read error may be the cause here, since a much bigger clone is one base away. This chain uses TRBV29-1 with TRBJ2-5; 9 bases agree with TRBD2. V lost 4 bases, J lost 4 bases, and 13 bases stayed unmatched. Germline lookup yields CDR1 SQVTM and CDR2 ANQGSEA. CDR3 length: 16 residues. The CDR3 DNA sequence: TGCAGCGTTGGTCTAAAACGAGCGGGAGGCGGAGAGACCCAGTACTTC. It yields the protein CSVGLKRAGGGETQYF.

This clonotype was observed many times. V gene TRBV20-1 combines with J gene TRBJ2-3; D unclear. The germline gives CDR1 DFQATT, CDR2 SNEGSKA (reference sequence). This CDR3 spans 11 amino acids. The V end lost 5 bases, the J end lost 6 bases, and 9 bases lay between the germline ends. The CDR3 nucleotides read TGCAGTGCTTCAAAAGGGGATACGCAGTATTTT. As protein: CSASKGDTQYF.

This rearrangement joins TRBV20-1 to TRBJ2-1; TRBD2 aligns across 9 bases. Looked up from germline, CDR1 is DFQATT and CDR2 is SNEGSKA (reference sequence). J gave up 0 bases and V 0 bases, and 12 bases lay outside the gene matches. The CDR3 is 19 amino acids. Written as DNA, the CDR3 is TGCAGTGCTAGAGATCCCCTGACTAGCGGTGTTAGCTCCTACAATGAGCAGTTCTTC. It encodes CSARDPLTSGVSSYNEQFF.

This clonotype appeared a single time. The chain links TRBV2 to TRBJ1-1; D ambiguous. CDR1 SNHLY and CDR2 FYNNEI come from the germline V gene. The ends were cut back, 5 bases at V and 0 bases at J, with 10 bases in the middle. The CDR3 sequence is 14 residues long. CDR3 sequence reads: CASSPSAVNTEAFF. Here the CDR3 DNA reads TGTGCCAGCAGTCCATCGGCAGTGAACACTGAAGCTTTCTTT.

The chain has TRBV12-3 or TRBV12-4 and TRBJ1-5, with D possibly matching TRBD1 (6 bases). The CDR3 has 12 amino acids. Trimming removed 7 bases at V and 6 bases at J, with 10 bases between. The CDR3 protein is CASKQGSQPQHF. In DNA, the CDR3 is TGTGCCAGCAAACAGGGAAGTCAGCCCCAGCATTTT.

The CDR3, as DNA: TGCAGCGTATCACCAACGGGGAACCTTGCAGCTTTCTTT. Protein product: CSVSPTGNLAAFF. V and J are TRBV29-1 and TRBJ1-1; D is unclear. The V gene lost 6 bases and the J gene lost 10 bases, with 21 bases spanning the gap. CDR3 length: 13 residues. Germline V gene data show CDR1 as SQVTM and CDR2 as ANQGSEA.

With respect to this clonotype: This may come from a read error, since a much larger clone is one base off. Here the CDR3 DNA reads TGCGCCAGCAGCTTGGTTAGCGGGGGTTACAATGAGCAGTTCTTC. Its translation: CASSLVSGGYNEQFF. The V call is TRBV5-1, the J call TRBJ2-1; TRBD2 agrees at 9 bases. Trimming at V came to 0 bases and at J to 4 bases, leaving 2 bases not matched to a gene. CDR3 length: 15 amino acids. CDR1 and CDR2 (germline): SGHRS, YFSETQ.

Many counts were recorded for this clonotype. V and J are TRBV12-3 or TRBV12-4 and TRBJ1-5; perhaps TRBD1 as D (6 bases). Trimming cost V 9 bases and J 1 base, with 10 bases left between them. The CDR3 is 13 residues long. The CDR3 reads CASRGPSNQPQHF. The CDR3 bases are TGTGCCAGTCGGGGGCCCAGCAATCAGCCCCAGCATTTT.

Points on this clonotype: Possible read error: a much larger clone is one base away. The rearrangement uses TRBV9 and TRBJ2-3, with TRBD2 identical over 7 bases. The CDR3 runs to 12 residues. The germline V gene encodes CDR1 SGDLS and CDR2 YYNGEE. CDR3 in amino acids: CVSSGREGTQYF. The CDR3 nucleotides read TGTGTCAGCAGCGGTAGGGAGGGGACGCAGTATTTT.

This clonotype was counted at least ten times. The chain is built from TRBV6-1 and TRBJ2-1; 14 bases fit TRBD2. Germline-derived CDR1 and CDR2 are MNHNS and SASEGT. CDR3 size: 16 residues. V shed 6 bases and J 9 bases; nucleotides not matched to a gene: 10. CDR3: CASRVQGLAGESEQFF. The CDR3 coding sequence is TGTGCCAGCAGGGTACAGGGACTAGCGGGAGAGAGTGAGCAGTTCTTC.

This clonotype showed up many times. The gene calls are TRBV7-9 and TRBJ2-5, with 9 positions matching TRBD1. CDR1 is SEHNR, CDR2 FQNEAQ, per germline (reference sequence). The CDR3 loop spans 16 amino acids. With 4 bases clipped from V and 5 bases from J, the junction kept 11 bases outside the gene matches. The CDR3 DNA reads TGTGCCAGCAGCTCCGTCACAGGGGGCGAGAGGGAGACCCAGTACTTC. It codes for CASSSVTGGERETQYF.

For this clonotype: This may be a read error: a much more frequent sequence differs by one nucleotide. V is TRBV12-3 or TRBV12-4 and J is TRBJ1-5; 7 positions agree with TRBD1. The CDR3 covers 14 residues. The CDR3 loop is CASSRDSSNRPQHF. The CDR3 DNA reads as TGTGCCAGCAGCCGGGACAGCAGCAATCGGCCCCAGCATTTT.

A remark on this clonotype: Since a much larger clone is just one base distant, this may be a read error. The J gene is TRBJ2-1, the V gene TRBV5-1; weak D call: TRBD2 (6 bases). V gave up 1 base and J gave up 5 bases, with 22 bases separating them. Germline V lookup: CDR1 SGHRS, CDR2 YFSETQ. CDR3 length: 18 residues. CDR3 coding DNA: TGCGCCAGCAGCTTGCGGCGGGGTAAGAAGTGGACTGACAATGAGCAGTTCTTC. This translates into CASSLRRGKKWTDNEQFF. Together with reference TRBV5-1 and TRBJ2-1, the CDR3 gives the full variable domain: KAGVTQTPRYLIKTRGQQVTLSCSPISGHRSVSWYQQTPGQGLQFLFEYFSETQRNKGNFPGRFSGRQFSNSRSEMNVSTLELGDSALYLCASSLRRGKKWTDNEQFFGPGTRLTVL.

This clonotype was picked up many times. The chain employs TRBV5-5 and TRBJ1-1, with TRBD1 matching 7 bases. V trimming: 5 bases; J trimming: 8 bases; junction bases outside the gene matches: 6. CDR3 size: 12 residues. Germline V gene sequence: CDR1 SGHKS, CDR2 YYEKEE (reference sequence). CDR3: CASSSLTGEAFF. CDR3 nucleotides: TGTGCCAGCAGTTCCCTGACAGGGGAAGCTTTCTTT.

The chain recombines TRBV6-4 with TRBJ2-1; 9 positions match TRBD2. The V gene end was trimmed by 4 bases and the J gene end by 8 bases; junction bases not matched to a gene: 6. The CDR3 is 14 amino acids. Germline CDR1 and CDR2: MRHNA and SNTAGT. The CDR3 bases are TGTGCCAGCAGTGTGGGACTAGCAGGCGATGAGCAGTTCTTC. Protein product: CASSVGLAGDEQFF.

The chain links TRBV6-4 to TRBJ2-2; 8 positions agree with TRBD1. Looked up from germline, CDR1 is MRHNA and CDR2 is SNTAGT. The trim removed 3 bases at V and 6 bases at J, leaving 6 bases unmatched. The CDR3 covers 15 residues. CDR3 in DNA: TGTGCCAGCAGTGAAGGGCAGGGGGCCTCCGGGGAGCTGTTTTTT. Amino acid sequence: CASSEGQGASGELFF.

This clonotype was counted only a few times. The chain combines TRBV14 with TRBJ1-6, with a tentative D call TRBD1 (5 bases). Per the germline V gene, CDR1 is SGHDN and CDR2 is FVKESK. The V end was cut by 4 bases, the J end by 0 bases, with 13 bases between. This CDR3 has 17 amino acids. The CDR3 loop is CASSPGGSSSYNSPLHF. In nucleotides, the CDR3 is TGTGCCAGCAGCCCGGGGGGGTCAAGCTCCTATAATTCACCCCTCCACTTT.

The genes are TRBV7-9 and TRBJ1-4; D is perhaps TRBD1 (5 bases). The CDR3 runs 15 residues. The ends were cut back, 6 bases at V and 8 bases at J, with 19 bases in the middle. Germline assignment: CDR1 SEHNR and CDR2 FQNEAQ (reference sequence). The CDR3 DNA sequence: TGTGCCAGCAGTTTCGGGACGGCGGACGGGGAAAAACTGTTTTTT. Translated, it gives CASSFGTADGEKLFF.

This clonotype was recorded many times. The rearrangement links TRBV7-9 to TRBJ1-2; 9 bases are shared with TRBD1. V was clipped by 4 bases and J by 7 bases; unmatched bases: 10. The germline V gene has CDR1 SEHNR and CDR2 FQNEAQ (reference sequence). The CDR3 is made up of 15 amino acids. This chain's CDR3 is CASSWEGQGRGGYTF. The CDR3, as DNA: TGTGCCAGCAGCTGGGAGGGACAGGGAAGAGGTGGCTACACCTTC.

This sequence joins TRBV7-9 and TRBJ2-1; TRBD2 agrees at 7 bases. Germline V gene lookup returns CDR1 SEHNR and CDR2 FQNEAQ (reference sequence). The CDR3 loop spans 15 amino acids. Trimming removed 8 bases from V and 2 bases from J; junction bases left unmatched: 9. CDR3 in DNA: TGTGCCAGCGCGTCGGGGGGAACCCCCTACAATGAGCAGTTCTTC. Encoded protein: CASASGGTPYNEQFF. The whole variable domain, filled in from reference TRBV7-9 and TRBJ2-1, reads DTGVSQNPRHKITKRGQNVTFRCDPISEHNRLYWYRQTLGQGPEFLTYFQNEAQLEKSRLLSDRFSAERPKGSFSTLEIQRTEQGDSAMYLCASASGGTPYNEQFFGPGTRLTVL.

The rearrangement uses TRBV29-1 and TRBJ2-3, with a weak D call TRBD1 (5 bases). This CDR3 is 16 amino acids long. V dropped 7 bases and J dropped 0 bases, with 20 bases sitting between them. Germline V lookup: CDR1 SQVTM, CDR2 ANQGSEA. The CDR3 region has the DNA TGCAGCGCTGGAGCAACAGGAACTGGGAGCACAGATACGCAGTATTTT. This codes for CSAGATGTGSTDTQYF.

Remarks on this clonotype: Just one base apart from a much larger clone, this may be a read error. The V and J genes are TRBV5-1 and TRBJ2-1; tentatively, D is TRBD1 (6 bases). Trimming took off 10 bases at V and 6 bases at J, with 14 bases between the two ends. The CDR3 runs to 12 residues. CDR1 is SGHRS, CDR2 YFSETQ, per germline. In nucleotides, the CDR3 is TGCGCCGTAACTTTACAGGGCAATGAGCAGTTCTTC. Its translation: CAVTLQGNEQFF.

Turning to this clonotype: A clone one base away is much larger, so this may be a read error. This CDR3 is CASSQEKAGVHYNEQYF. In DNA form, the CDR3 reads TGCGCCAGCAGCCAAGAGAAGGCGGGAGTCCACTACAATGAGCAGTACTTC. The chain uses TRBV4-1 and TRBJ2-1; 7 nucleotides line up with TRBD2. The J call is uncertain, as TRBJ2-7 better fits the DNA end. From germline, CDR1 is MGHRA and CDR2 YSYEKL. This CDR3 is built from 17 residues.

This clonotype was observed many times. This chain connects TRBV3-1 to TRBJ2-1; no clear D. V shed 4 bases and J shed 0 bases, with 7 bases lying between them. Germline V gene lookup returns CDR1 LGHDT and CDR2 YNNKEL (reference sequence). This CDR3 has 14 residues. For the CDR3, the DNA is TGTGCCAGCAGCCCCCGCAGCTCCTACAATGAGCAGTTCTTC. This codes for CASSPRSSYNEQFF.

In its sample, this clonotype was seen many times. This sequence joins TRBV28 and TRBJ2-3; 8 nucleotides line up with TRBD2. The CDR3 has 19 amino acids. Germline V gene sequence: CDR1 MDHEN, CDR2 SYDVKM. Losses at the gene ends were 0 bases for V and 6 bases for J; bases not matched to a gene: 17. This CDR3 reads CASSLWIGSGRNQGDTQYF. The DNA of the CDR3 is TGTGCCAGCAGTTTATGGATCGGGAGCGGGAGAAACCAAGGGGATACGCAGTATTTT.